This T cell receptor beta chain emerged from a study of beta chain features in type 1 diabetes. Sequenced material consisted of expressed TCRB transcripts (all of the isolated RNA was reverse transcribed). The repertoire was sequenced with immunoSEQ multiplex PCR; TCRdb's copy has only in-frame clones and lacks some. In the table there are about 260,000 clones, roughly 22% of which are singletons. About this clone itself: Its antigen remains unknown.

The CDR3 contains 19 residues. V shed 3 bases and J shed 4 bases, with 24 bases lying between them. CDR1 and CDR2 (germline): MGHRA, YSYEKL. Notes on the study in general: The study found moderately but significantly shorter TCRB CDR3s in all four CD4+ subsets of Type 1 diabetes patients.

This TCR was sampled from a woman aged 40 to 50 with type 1 diabetes. The sample consisted of naive CD4+ T cells from blood. This chain links TRBV4-1 with TRBJ1-4; no definite D call. CDR3: CASSHPRRSVELLNEKLFF. The CDR3 coding sequence is TGCGCCAGCAGCCATCCCAGACGGAGCGTTGAACTCCTTAATGAAAAACTGTTTTTT.